The entry below describes one T cell receptor beta chain. This entry belongs to a study of pediatric ulcerative colitis. The CDR3 sequence is 14 residues long. CDR1 is SGHRS and CDR2 is YFSETQ in the germline V gene. Trimming removed 5 bases from V and 8 bases from J, with 19 bases in between. The assay was run at survey level. TCRdb's table, derived via immunoSEQ multiplex PCR, lists solely in-frame clones and lacks some. The sample lists 60,000 to 75,000 clones; over 65% were seen once. The sample was blood. The clonotype originates from a boy aged 5-17 years with moderate ulcerative colitis. V usage is TRBV5-1 and J usage is TRBJ1-1, with D perhaps TRBD1 (6 bases). The CDR3 here is CASSRREGGGEAFF. The CDR3, as DNA: TGCGCCAGCAGTCGGAGGGAGGGGGGTGGAGAAGCTTTCTTT.